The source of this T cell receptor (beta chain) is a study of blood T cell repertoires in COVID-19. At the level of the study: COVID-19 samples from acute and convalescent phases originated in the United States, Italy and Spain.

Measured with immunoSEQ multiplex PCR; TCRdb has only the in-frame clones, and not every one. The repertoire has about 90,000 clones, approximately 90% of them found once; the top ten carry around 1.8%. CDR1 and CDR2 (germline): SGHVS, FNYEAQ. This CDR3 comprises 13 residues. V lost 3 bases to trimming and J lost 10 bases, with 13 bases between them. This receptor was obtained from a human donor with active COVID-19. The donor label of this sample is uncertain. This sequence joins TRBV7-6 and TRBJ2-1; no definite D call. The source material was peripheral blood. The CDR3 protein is CASSFLLGSEQFF. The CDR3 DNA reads TGTGCCAGCAGCTTTTTGTTGGGCTCAGAGCAGTTCTTC.